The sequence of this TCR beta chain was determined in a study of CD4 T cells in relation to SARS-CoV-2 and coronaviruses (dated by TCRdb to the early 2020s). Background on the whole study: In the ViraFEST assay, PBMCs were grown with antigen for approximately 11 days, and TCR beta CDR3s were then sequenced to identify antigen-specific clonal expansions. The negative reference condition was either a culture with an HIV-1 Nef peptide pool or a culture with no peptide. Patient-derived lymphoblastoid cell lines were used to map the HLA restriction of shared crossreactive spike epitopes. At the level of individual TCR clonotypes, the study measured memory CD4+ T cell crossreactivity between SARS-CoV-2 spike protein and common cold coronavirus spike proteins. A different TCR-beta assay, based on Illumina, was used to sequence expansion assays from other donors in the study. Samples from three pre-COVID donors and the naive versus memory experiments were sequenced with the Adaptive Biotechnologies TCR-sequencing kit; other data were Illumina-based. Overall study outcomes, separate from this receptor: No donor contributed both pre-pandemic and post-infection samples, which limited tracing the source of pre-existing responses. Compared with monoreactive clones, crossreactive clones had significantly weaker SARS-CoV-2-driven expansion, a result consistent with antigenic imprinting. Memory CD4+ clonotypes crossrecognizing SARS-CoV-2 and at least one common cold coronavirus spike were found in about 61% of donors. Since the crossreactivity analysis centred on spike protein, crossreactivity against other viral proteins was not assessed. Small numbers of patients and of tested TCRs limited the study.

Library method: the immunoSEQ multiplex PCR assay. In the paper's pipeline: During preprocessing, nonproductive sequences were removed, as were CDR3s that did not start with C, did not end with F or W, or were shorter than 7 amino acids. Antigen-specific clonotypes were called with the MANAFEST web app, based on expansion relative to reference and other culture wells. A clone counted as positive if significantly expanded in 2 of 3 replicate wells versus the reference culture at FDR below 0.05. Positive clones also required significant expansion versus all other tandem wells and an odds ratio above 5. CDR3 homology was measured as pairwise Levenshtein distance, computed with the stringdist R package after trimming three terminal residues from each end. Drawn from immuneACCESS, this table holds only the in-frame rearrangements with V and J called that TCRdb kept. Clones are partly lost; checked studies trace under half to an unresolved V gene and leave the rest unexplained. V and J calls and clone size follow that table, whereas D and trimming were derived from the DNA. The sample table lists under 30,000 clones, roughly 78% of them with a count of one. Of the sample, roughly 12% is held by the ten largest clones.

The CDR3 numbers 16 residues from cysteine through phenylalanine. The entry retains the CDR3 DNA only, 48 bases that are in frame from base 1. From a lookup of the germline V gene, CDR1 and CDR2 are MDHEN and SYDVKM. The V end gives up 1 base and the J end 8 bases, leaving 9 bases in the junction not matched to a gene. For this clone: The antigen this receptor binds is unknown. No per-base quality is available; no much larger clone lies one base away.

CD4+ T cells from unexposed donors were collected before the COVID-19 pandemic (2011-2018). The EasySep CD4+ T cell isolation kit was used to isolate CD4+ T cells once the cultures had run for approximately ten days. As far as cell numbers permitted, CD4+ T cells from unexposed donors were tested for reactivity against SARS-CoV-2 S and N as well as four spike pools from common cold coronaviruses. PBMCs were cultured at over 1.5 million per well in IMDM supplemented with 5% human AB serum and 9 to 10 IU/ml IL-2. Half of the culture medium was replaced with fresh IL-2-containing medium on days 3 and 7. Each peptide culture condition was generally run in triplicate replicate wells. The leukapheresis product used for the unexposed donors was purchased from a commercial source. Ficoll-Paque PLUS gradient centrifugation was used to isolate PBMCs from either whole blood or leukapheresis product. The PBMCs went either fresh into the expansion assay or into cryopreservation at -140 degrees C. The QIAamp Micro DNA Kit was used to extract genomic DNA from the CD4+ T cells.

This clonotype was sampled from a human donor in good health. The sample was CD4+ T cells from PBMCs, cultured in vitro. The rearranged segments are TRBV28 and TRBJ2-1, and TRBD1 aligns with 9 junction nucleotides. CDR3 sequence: CASSLSGTGRLDEQFF. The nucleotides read TGTGCCAGCAGTTTATCCGGGACAGGGCGTCTCGATGAGCAGTTCTTC.